One sample yielded the 30 T cell receptor beta chains listed below, sequenced in a study of T-cell memory formation after mild COVID-19. TCRdb fed the 5' RACE reads into MiXCR, producing one record per CDR3 protein. The sample lists fewer than 400,000 distinct CDR3 sequences; approximately 16% were seen once. Sequencing was performed on PBMCs or a T cell subset sorted from them (not recorded which). The receptor set was obtained from a young man who had mild COVID-19 (a few samples of this study predate the infection). Cell type and time point are not known.

This clonotype was counted only a few times. The genes are TRBV5-4 and TRBJ2-2; D remains unclear. This CDR3 region has 13 residues. Between the trimmed V and J ends, which lost 0 bases and 6 bases, there was a span of 6 bases. Per germline, CDR1 SGHNT and CDR2 YYREEE (reference sequence). The CDR3: CASSLDSAGELFF. CDR3 DNA sequence: TGTGCCAGCAGCTTGGACAGCGCCGGGGAGCTGTTTTTT. The complete variable domain, with remaining parts taken from reference TRBV5-4 and TRBJ2-2, reads ETGVTQSPTHLIKTRGQQVTLRCSSQSGHNTVSWYQQALGQGPQFIFQYYREEENGRGNFPPRFSGLQFPNYSSELNVNALELDDSALYLCASSLDSAGELFFGEGSRLTVL.

V gene TRBV5-1 combines with J gene TRBJ1-2, with a weak D call TRBD1 (5 bases). V lost 3 bases and J lost 4, with 13 bases in between. The CDR3 consists of 14 residues. Germline loops: CDR1 SGHRS, CDR2 YFSETQ. The CDR3 nucleotides are TGCGCCAGCAGCTCTGACACAGGAGGCTATGGCTACACCTTC. The encoded protein is CASSSDTGGYGYTF. The full variable domain, completed using reference TRBV5-1 and TRBJ1-2, is KAGVTQTPRYLIKTRGQQVTLSCSPISGHRSVSWYQQTPGQGLQFLFEYFSETQRNKGNFPGRFSGRQFSNSRSEMNVSTLELGDSALYLCASSSDTGGYGYTFGSGTRLTVV.

The V gene is TRBV7-9, the J gene TRBJ1-4; TRBD1 is a possible D gene (5 bases). The CDR3 totals 16 residues. CDR1 SEHNR and CDR2 FQNEAQ come from the germline V gene (reference sequence). The V gene lost 5 bases and the J gene lost 1 base, with 14 bases spanning the gap. The chain's CDR3 is CASSHGGSRTNEKLFF. In DNA form, the CDR3 reads TGTGCCAGCAGCCACGGGGGTTCGCGAACTAATGAAAAACTGTTTTTT.

V and J are TRBV20-1 and TRBJ1-1, with 7 bases aligning to TRBD1. V lost 6 bases, J lost 5 bases, and 6 bases stayed unmatched. This CDR3 spans 12 amino acids. Per germline, CDR1 DFQATT and CDR2 SNEGSKA (reference sequence). CDR3 amino acids: CSAPDRETEAFF. CDR3 bases: TGCAGTGCACCTGACAGGGAGACTGAAGCTTTCTTT.

The chain has TRBV6-1 and TRBJ1-1; no firm D call. Germline CDR1 is MNHNS and CDR2 is SASEGT. The length of the CDR3 is 14 residues. V lost 2 bases and J 2 bases, leaving 9 bases between the germline ends. CDR3 DNA: TGTGCCAGCAGTGAATATGGGGTAAACACTGAAGCTTTCTTT. Translation: CASSEYGVNTEAFF.

In this sample, this clonotype turned up a few times. The chain links TRBV7-2 to TRBJ2-7; 7 positions match TRBD2. The trim removed 1 base at V and 0 bases at J, leaving 6 bases unmatched. The length of the CDR3 is 16 residues. The germline CDR1 and CDR2 sequences are SGHTA and FQGNSA. The CDR3 is CASSLVGGGLSYEQYF. For the CDR3, the DNA is TGTGCCAGCAGCTTAGTTGGCGGGGGTCTCTCCTACGAGCAGTACTTC.

This clonotype turned up a few times. The chain links TRBV7-9 to TRBJ2-3; maybe TRBD2 (5 bases). Germline-derived CDR1 and CDR2 are SEHNR and FQNEAQ (reference sequence). Trimming left V 5 bases short and J 3 bases short, with 15 bases between. CDR3 length: 15 amino acids. In nucleotides, the CDR3 is TGTGCCAGCAGCCCCCGGGGAGTGGGTACAGATACGCAGTATTTT. Protein product: CASSPRGVGTDTQYF.

This chain links TRBV5-1 with TRBJ2-5; 7 bases line up with TRBD2. CDR1 is SGHRS and CDR2 is YFSETQ in the germline V gene. CDR3 length: 14 amino acids. The V gene end was trimmed by 4 bases and the J gene end by 5 bases; junction bases not matched to a gene: 8. The CDR3 reads CASSQEGGTETQYF. The CDR3 coding sequence is TGCGCCAGCAGCCAGGAGGGAGGGACGGAGACCCAGTACTTC. Full variable domain (rest looked up from reference TRBV5-1 and TRBJ2-5): KAGVTQTPRYLIKTRGQQVTLSCSPISGHRSVSWYQQTPGQGLQFLFEYFSETQRNKGNFPGRFSGRQFSNSRSEMNVSTLELGDSALYLCASSQEGGTETQYFGPGTRLLVL.

This clonotype has a handful of counts. This chain connects TRBV2 to TRBJ1-2; perhaps TRBD1 as D (6 bases). Germline V gene data show CDR1 as SNHLY and CDR2 as FYNNEI. This CDR3 has 14 residues. The ends were cut back, 7 bases at V and 6 bases at J, with 18 bases in the middle. The CDR3, as DNA: TGTGCCAGCACCGATGGGGGGCTTCTGGATGGCTACACCTTC. This translates into CASTDGGLLDGYTF.

J is TRBJ2-3 and V is TRBV5-1, with D unclear. V dropped 0 bases and J dropped 4 bases, with 12 bases sitting between them. The CDR3 is made up of 15 amino acids. Germline V gene sequence: CDR1 SGHRS, CDR2 YFSETQ. CDR3 DNA sequence: TGCGCCAGCAGCTTGGCCTTGGCGGCCCCAGATACGCAGTATTTT. This gives the protein CASSLALAAPDTQYF.

This clonotype was seen a few times. The rearrangement links TRBV18 to TRBJ2-3; D gene uncertain. Trimming left V 3 bases short and J 6 bases short, with 16 bases between. Germline loops: CDR1 KGHSH, CDR2 LQKENI. The CDR3 has 15 residues. CDR3 residues: CASSPRTPTMDTQYF. The CDR3 DNA follows: TGTGCCAGCTCACCTCGGACGCCAACGATGGATACGCAGTATTTT.

The chain combines TRBV5-5 with TRBJ2-4, with D tentatively TRBD1 (5 bases). Per germline, CDR1 SGHKS and CDR2 YYEKEE (reference sequence). V was pared by 0 bases and J by 9 bases, with 13 bases between. The CDR3 loop spans 14 amino acids. The CDR3 loop is CASSLEVDNSIQYF. CDR3 DNA: TGTGCCAGCAGCTTGGAGGTGGACAACTCCATTCAGTACTTC.

The rearrangement uses TRBV6-5 and TRBJ2-7; tentatively, D is TRBD1 (5 bases). Germline V gene sequence: CDR1 MNHEY, CDR2 SVGAGI. The V end lost 6 bases, the J end lost 2 bases, and 11 bases lay between the germline ends. This CDR3 contains 13 residues. The CDR3 sequence: CASSRDRTYEQYF. Here the CDR3 DNA reads TGTGCCAGCAGCCGAGACAGAACCTACGAGCAGTACTTC.

The chain uses TRBV21-1 and TRBJ1-2; no check of the table's D call, TRBD1, against the DNA was made. TRBV21-1 is a documented pseudogene. The CDR3 runs to 15 residues. CDR3 amino acids: CASSKVEGARSGYTF. The CDR3 nucleotides are TGTGCCAGCAGCAAAGTTGAAGGGGCGCGGAGTGGCTACACCTTC.

The chain links TRBV11-3 to TRBJ2-2; D unresolved. Germline V gene sequence: CDR1 SGHNT, CDR2 YENEEA. V lost 5 bases, J lost 4 bases, and 11 bases lay in between. This CDR3 has 14 residues. CDR3 sequence: CASSGRISTGELFF. Written as DNA, the CDR3 is TGTGCCAGCAGCGGACGGATATCCACCGGGGAGCTGTTTTTT.

This sequence joins TRBV15 and TRBJ2-1; a possible D gene is TRBD2 (6 bases). V dropped 5 bases and J dropped 4 bases, with 9 bases sitting between them. Germline values: CDR1 LNHNV, CDR2 YYDKDF (reference sequence). There are 13 residues in the CDR3. Here the CDR3 reads CATSGTAYNEQFF. The CDR3 nucleotides read TGTGCCACCAGCGGGACTGCATACAATGAGCAGTTCTTC.

The sample holds many counts of this clonotype. The J gene is TRBJ2-3, the V gene TRBV7-7, with 7 nucleotides matching TRBD1. With 5 bases clipped from V and 0 bases from J, the junction kept 5 bases outside the gene matches. The CDR3 is 15 residues long. Germline V gives CDR1 SSHAT, CDR2 FNYEAQ (reference sequence). This chain's CDR3 is CASSPTGFSTDTQYF. CDR3 bases: TGTGCCAGCAGCCCGACAGGGTTCAGCACAGATACGCAGTATTTT.

The CDR3, as DNA: TGCGCCAGCAGCTTACAACGGGGGGGCGGCACAGATACGCAGTATTTT. This codes for CASSLQRGGGTDTQYF. V usage is TRBV5-1 and J usage is TRBJ2-3; 8 bases match TRBD2. Germline CDR1 is SGHRS and CDR2 is YFSETQ. The CDR3 extends over 16 amino acids. The V segment lost 2 bases and the J segment 1 base; nucleotides outside the gene matches: 6.

This clonotype was counted between two and nine times. The CDR3 coding sequence is TGCAGTGCTAGAGATCAACAGTCCCGTCCTGGGGGCACAGATACGCAGTATTTT. It translates to CSARDQQSRPGGTDTQYF. The chain joins TRBV20-1 to TRBJ2-3; unclear D gene. V was shortened by 0 bases and J by 1 base, with 20 bases between the two germline ends. CDR1 and CDR2 from the germline V gene are DFQATT and SNEGSKA (reference sequence). The CDR3 extends over 18 amino acids.

Concerning this clonotype itself: Possible read error: a much larger clone is one base away. The chain recombines TRBV23-1 with TRBJ2-1; D might be TRBD2 (5 bases). Being an ORF, TRBV23-1 has a function that is uncertain. This CDR3 has 15 residues. The CDR3 bases are TGCGCCAGAAGTCATCGTAGGGAGACCTACAATGAGCAGTTCTTC. It is translated as CARSHRRETYNEQFF.

Remarks on this clonotype: At one of its ends the junction is not consistent with the germline gene, which may arise from a read error. The rearrangement links TRBV20-1 to TRBJ1-1; TRBD1 matches at 8 bases. CDR3 length: 14 amino acids. Per the germline V gene, CDR1 is DFQATT and CDR2 is SNEGSKA (reference sequence). The CDR3: CSVRPGQVIWAAFF. The CDR3 DNA reads as TGCAGTGTTAGACCGGGACAGGTGATTTGGGCAGCTTTCTTT.

V gene TRBV4-1 combines with J gene TRBJ1-6; no firm D call. The CDR3 spans 13 residues. The V gene lost 0 bases and the J gene lost 11 bases, with 8 bases spanning the gap. Germline CDR1 and CDR2: MGHRA and YSYEKL. The CDR3 DNA reads TGCGCCAGCAGCCAAGATCTTGGGACACCCCTCCACTTT. Translation gives CASSQDLGTPLHF.

The V and J genes are TRBV20-1 and TRBJ1-1; TRBD1 matches at 8 bases. The CDR3 extends over 13 amino acids. Trimming at V came to 5 bases and at J to 3 bases, leaving 5 bases not matched to a gene. Germline V lookup: CDR1 DFQATT, CDR2 SNEGSKA (reference sequence). This CDR3 reads CSASRDRYTEAFF. CDR3 nucleotides: TGCAGTGCTTCTCGGGACAGGTACACTGAAGCTTTCTTT.

This clonotype was counted once. The chain links TRBV20-1 to TRBJ2-5, with D possibly being TRBD2 (5 bases). Germline lookup yields CDR1 DFQATT and CDR2 SNEGSKA (reference sequence). The CDR3 extends over 12 amino acids. With 0 bases removed from V and 5 bases from J, the gap between germline ends came to 7 bases. DNA of the CDR3: TGCAGTGCTAGAGAGGGGAGCGAGACCCAGTACTTC. Translating it yields CSAREGSETQYF.

The genes are TRBV27 and TRBJ2-2, with D uncertain. Germline-derived CDR1 and CDR2 are MNHEY and SMNVEV (reference sequence). The CDR3 contains 14 residues. Trimming took 3 bases from V and 4 from J, leaving 9 bases between them. Here the CDR3 DNA reads TGTGCCAGCAGTTTTGAAGGGCCCACCGGGGAGCTGTTTTTT. It yields the protein CASSFEGPTGELFF.

In DNA form, the CDR3 reads TGCAGTGCGCCGCGGCCTAGCGTGGATACGCAGTATTTT. Its protein is CSAPRPSVDTQYF. This sequence joins TRBV20-1 and TRBJ2-3, with D possibly TRBD2 on 6 matching bases. The CDR3 runs 13 residues. V shed 6 bases and J shed 6 bases, with 16 bases lying between them. Germline V gives CDR1 DFQATT, CDR2 SNEGSKA (reference sequence).

This chain uses TRBV5-1 with TRBJ2-7; D unresolved. Trimming took off 5 bases at V and 2 bases at J, with 14 bases between the two ends. The CDR3 runs to 14 residues. In germline, CDR1 is SGHRS, CDR2 YFSETQ. In DNA, the CDR3 is TGCGCCAGCAGGGATGGCTCAGGAACCTACGAGCAGTACTTC. Translated: CASRDGSGTYEQYF.

This clonotype was found a few times. The genes are TRBV6-5 and TRBJ2-1, with TRBD1 identical over 7 bases. Trimming cost V 6 bases and J 6 bases; bases outside gene matches: 11. There are 15 residues in the CDR3. CDR1 and CDR2 (germline): MNHEY, SVGAGI. CDR3 coding DNA: TGTGCCAGCAGCCCCGGACAGGTCCTTGGCAATGAGCAGTTCTTC. Translation: CASSPGQVLGNEQFF.

This clonotype was counted many times. Written as DNA, the CDR3 is TGTGCCAGCAGCCCTAGCCCCCAGGGGGGATACGAGCAGTACTTC. It specifies CASSPSPQGGYEQYF. The chain uses TRBV7-9 and TRBJ2-7; D may be TRBD1 (7 bases). CDR1 is SEHNR and CDR2 is FQNEAQ in the germline V gene (reference sequence). CDR3 size: 15 residues. Trimming took 5 bases from V and 4 from J, leaving 18 bases between them.

The chain is built from TRBV12-3 or TRBV12-4 and TRBJ2-5; 12 positions agree with TRBD1. This CDR3 spans 14 amino acids. With V trimmed by 6 bases and J by 5 bases, 4 bases remained unmatched. The chain's CDR3 is CASRAGTGGETQYF. The CDR3, as DNA: TGTGCCAGCAGGGCCGGGACAGGGGGCGAGACCCAGTACTTC.